The sequence of this T cell receptor beta chain was determined in a study of cytomegalovirus exposure and HLA in healthy donors. Study as a whole: Some 85 million unique TCRs, all from HLA-typed donors, were included in an early release of the data. Study observations and caveats: The classifier was said to identify cytomegalovirus status with high specificity and sensitivity. It was 150 to 200 TCR beta chains that were listed as cytomegalovirus-associated.

60 Vbeta and 13 Jbeta primers were used in PCR. In the original analysis: An analysis that came later counted tens of millions of unique TCR beta chains, approximately 10 million shared. Libraries were prepared by immunoSEQ multiplex PCR; TCRdb keeps only in-frame clonotypes and omits some of them. The V and J calls and clone size were taken over from that table, and D and trimming were inferred from the DNA. Counted here are some 60,000 clones, 65% to 80% occurring once; the ten biggest clones make up under 6%. This clone has only a few counts. The antigen is undetermined. Trimming cost V 9 bases and J 1 base; bases outside gene matches: 6. The CDR3 covers 15 residues. Germline lookup yields CDR1 LNHDA and CDR2 SQIVND (reference sequence).

The source material was PBMCs. This TCR came from a young woman in good health and CMV-seronegative. The gene calls are TRBV19 and TRBJ1-1, with 12 nucleotides matching TRBD1. The CDR3 region is CASRDRGRENTEAFF. CDR3 DNA: TGTGCCAGCCGGGACAGGGGGCGAGAGAACACTGAAGCTTTCTTT.